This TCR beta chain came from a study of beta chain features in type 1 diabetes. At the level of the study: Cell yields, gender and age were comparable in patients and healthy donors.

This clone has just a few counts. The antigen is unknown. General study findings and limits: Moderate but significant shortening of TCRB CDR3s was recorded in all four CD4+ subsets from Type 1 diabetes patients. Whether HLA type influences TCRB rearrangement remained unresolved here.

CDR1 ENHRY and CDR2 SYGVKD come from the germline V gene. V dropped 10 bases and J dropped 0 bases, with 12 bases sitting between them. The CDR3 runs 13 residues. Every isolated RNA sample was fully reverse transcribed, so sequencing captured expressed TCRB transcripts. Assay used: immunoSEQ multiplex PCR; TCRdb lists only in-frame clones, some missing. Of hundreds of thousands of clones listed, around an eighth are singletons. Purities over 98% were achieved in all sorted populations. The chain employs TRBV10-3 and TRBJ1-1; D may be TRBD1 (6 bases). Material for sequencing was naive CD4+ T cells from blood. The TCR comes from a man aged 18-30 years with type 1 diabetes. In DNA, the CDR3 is TGTGCCAGTTACGGGACATTGAACACTGAAGCTTTCTTT. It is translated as CASYGTLNTEAFF.